The source of this T cell receptor (beta chain) is a study of cytomegalovirus exposure and HLA in healthy donors. Study-level points and caveats: According to the study, roughly 160 TCR beta chains were cytomegalovirus-associated. Specific recognition of CMV antigens was confirmed in vitro for three chains (all CMV-associated). Most TCR sequences proved rare, with some public TCRs found in many donors. For cytomegalovirus status, the classifier reportedly gave diagnoses with high specificity and sensitivity.

V gave up 6 bases and J gave up 4 bases; unmatched junction bases: 9. The CDR3 is 15 amino acids. Per germline, CDR1 SNHLY and CDR2 FYNNEI. About this clone itself: Its specificity is unknown.

Some clones are missing from TCRdb's copy, which holds only in-frame ones; the method was immunoSEQ multiplex PCR. In the table there are 92,000 or so clones, roughly 96% of which are singletons. This chain joins TRBV2 and TRBJ2-3; 8 nucleotides align to TRBD2. This sequence originates from a man aged 18 to 29 in good health and CMV-seronegative. Material: PBMCs. For the CDR3, the DNA is TGTGCCAGCAGATCTCCCGGGACTAGGCCAGATACGCAGTATTTT. Protein sequence: CASRSPGTRPDTQYF.